Below, 28 T cell receptor beta chains from the same sample are listed, as sequenced in a study of cytomegalovirus exposure and HLA in healthy donors. Vbeta (60) and Jbeta (13) primers were used in the PCR. Repertoires were generated with immunoSEQ multiplex PCR, while TCRdb's copy carries only in-frame clones and drops some. The sample has 140,000 to 150,000 clones; 75% to 90% are singletons. Material: PBMCs. These receptor sequences come from a woman in her 30s in good health and CMV-seronegative.

The rearrangement uses TRBV11-2 and TRBJ2-5; 10 bases are a match to TRBD2. The CDR3 has 15 amino acids. V trimming: 5 bases; J trimming: 4 bases; junction bases outside the gene matches: 7. Looked up from germline, CDR1 is SGHAT and CDR2 is FQNNGV. CDR3 region: CASSSWSGGVETQYF. The CDR3 bases are TGTGCCAGCAGCAGTTGGAGCGGGGGGGTAGAGACCCAGTACTTC.

The chain joins TRBV19 to TRBJ1-2; D may be TRBD1 (6 bases). This CDR3 is built from 13 residues. Germline V gene data show CDR1 as LNHDA and CDR2 as SQIVND (reference sequence). V lost 7 bases and J lost 5, with 14 bases in between. The CDR3 spells CASTPERGYGYTF. CDR3 DNA: TGTGCCAGTACCCCGGAGAGGGGGTATGGCTACACCTTC.

The rearrangement links TRBV7-9 to TRBJ2-1; 9 positions match TRBD2. The CDR3 has 14 residues. The V segment lost 10 bases and the J segment 0 bases; nucleotides outside the gene matches: 4. Germline V gives CDR1 SEHNR, CDR2 FQNEAQ (reference sequence). The CDR3 is CAMAGGSSYNEQFF. CDR3 nucleotide sequence: TGTGCCATGGCGGGAGGGAGCTCCTACAATGAGCAGTTCTTC. Full variable domain (outside the CDR3, taken from reference TRBV7-9 and TRBJ2-1): DTGVSQNPRHKITKRGQNVTFRCDPISEHNRLYWYRQTLGQGPEFLTYFQNEAQLEKSRLLSDRFSAERPKGSFSTLEIQRTEQGDSAMYLCAMAGGSSYNEQFFGPGTRLTVL.

The chain has TRBV10-1 and TRBJ2-1; 9 nucleotides align to TRBD2. Germline V gene data show CDR1 as WNHNN and CDR2 as SYGVQD (reference sequence). V was pared by 2 bases and J by 4 bases, with 3 bases of the junction left unmatched. The CDR3 loop spans 15 amino acids. The CDR3 protein is CASSEGLAGYNEQFF. The CDR3, as DNA: TGCGCCAGCAGTGAGGGGCTAGCGGGGTACAATGAGCAGTTCTTC.

The count of this clone is one. The rearrangement links TRBV27 to TRBJ2-5; 13 nucleotides agree with TRBD2. Germline CDR1 reads MNHEY; CDR2 reads SMNVEV (reference sequence). The CDR3 has 15 residues. J gave up 5 bases and V 5 bases, and 5 bases lay outside the gene matches. In DNA, the CDR3 is TGTGCCAGCAGTACACAGACTAGCGGGGGGGAGACCCAGTACTTC. Translated, it gives CASSTQTSGGETQYF.

The chain joins TRBV10-2 to TRBJ2-1; 13 nucleotides match TRBD2. Germline CDR1 is WSHSY and CDR2 is SAAADI. The CDR3 has 14 amino acids. J was trimmed by 7 bases and V by 10 bases; bases with no gene match: 7. In nucleotides, the CDR3 is TGCGCCACCCGGGGACTAGCGGGAAGGAATGAGCAGTTCTTC. Encoded protein: CATRGLAGRNEQFF.

The V and J genes are TRBV7-9 and TRBJ1-2, with 8 bases lining up with TRBD1. The germline V gene encodes CDR1 SEHNR and CDR2 FQNEAQ (reference sequence). V lost 5 bases and J lost 5; bases outside the gene matches: 7. This CDR3 has 14 amino acids. The chain's CDR3 is CASSKDRESYGYTF. DNA of the CDR3: TGTGCCAGCAGCAAGGACAGGGAAAGTTATGGCTACACCTTC.

The chain recombines TRBV30 with TRBJ2-7; 10 bases fit TRBD1. Germline trimming cut 5 bases from V and 3 bases from J; bases unmatched to any gene: 1. This CDR3 has 12 amino acids. The germline V gene has CDR1 GTSNPN and CDR2 SVGIG (reference sequence). The DNA of the CDR3 is TGTGCCTGGTGGGACAGGGGCTACGAGCAGTACTTC. This gives the protein CAWWDRGYEQYF.

The rearrangement joins TRBV7-9 to TRBJ1-2; maybe TRBD1 (6 bases). The CDR3 contains 16 residues. Germline V gene sequence: CDR1 SEHNR, CDR2 FQNEAQ (reference sequence). V was cut by 2 bases and J by 4 bases, with 17 bases left in between. This CDR3 is CASSLSGSPGAYGYTF. The DNA of the CDR3 is TGTGCCAGCAGCTTATCTGGCTCTCCAGGGGCCTATGGCTACACCTTC.

This chain uses TRBV30 with TRBJ2-1; D not resolved. The CDR3 contains 13 residues. CDR1 is GTSNPN, CDR2 SVGIG, per germline (reference sequence). Trimming removed 4 bases from V and 5 bases from J, with 12 bases in between. The CDR3 region is CAWNFVPNNEQFF. CDR3 nucleotide sequence: TGTGCCTGGAACTTTGTTCCCAACAATGAGCAGTTCTTC.

V and J are TRBV14 and TRBJ2-3; 8 bases fit TRBD2. The CDR3 covers 15 residues. The germline gives CDR1 SGHDN, CDR2 FVKESK. V gave up 5 bases and J gave up 2 bases; unmatched junction bases: 6. This CDR3 is CASSSQRGTTDTQYF. CDR3 DNA sequence: TGTGCCAGCAGCTCCCAGCGGGGGACCACAGATACGCAGTATTTT.

The J gene is TRBJ2-7, the V gene TRBV29-1, with 7 bases lining up with TRBD1. After removal of 5 bases from V and 5 bases from J, the junction contained 15 bases not matched to a gene. CDR1 and CDR2 (germline): SQVTM, ANQGSEA. This CDR3 has 15 residues. The CDR3 DNA sequence: TGCAGCGTTAGGGGAAGACAGGGAGATTACCACGAGCAGTACTTC. This translates into CSVRGRQGDYHEQYF.

The chain is built from TRBV11-1 and TRBJ2-7, with 9 bases that match TRBD1. J gave up 1 base and V 2 bases, and 6 bases lay outside the gene matches. The CDR3 totals 16 residues. Germline values: CDR1 SGHAT, CDR2 FQDESV (reference sequence). The DNA for the CDR3 is TGTGCCAGCAGCTTAACGTCCGGGACAGGGTCCTACGAGCAGTACTTC. It encodes CASSLTSGTGSYEQYF.

This chain links TRBV14 with TRBJ2-7; 14 nucleotides match TRBD2. The CDR3 is 14 residues long. V lost 3 bases, J lost 9 bases, and 4 bases stayed unmatched. CDR1 and CDR2 from the germline V gene are SGHDN and FVKESK. The CDR3 spells CASSQGLAGVAQYF. The CDR3 DNA reads as TGTGCCAGCAGCCAGGGACTAGCGGGAGTAGCGCAGTACTTC.

This chain links TRBV7-3 with TRBJ2-3; 11 nucleotides match TRBD2. J lost 5 bases, V lost 5 bases, and 9 bases had no gene match. Germline V gene data show CDR1 as SGHTA and CDR2 as FQGTGA. The CDR3 loop spans 16 amino acids. In nucleotides, the CDR3 is TGTGCCAGCAGCCCTCTAACTAGCGGGGGTGGAGATACGCAGTATTTT. Translated: CASSPLTSGGGDTQYF.

This clone was observed a single time. The V and J genes are TRBV6-1 and TRBJ1-2; 7 positions agree with TRBD1. Germline V gene data show CDR1 as MNHNS and CDR2 as SASEGT. Losses at the gene ends were 6 bases for V and 3 bases for J; bases not matched to a gene: 7. The CDR3 consists of 14 residues. The CDR3: CASRPTGDYYGYTF. The CDR3 nucleotides are TGTGCCAGCAGACCTACAGGGGACTACTATGGCTACACCTTC.

The genes are TRBV7-2 and TRBJ1-6, with 9 bases identical to TRBD1. The CDR3 consists of 14 residues. The germline CDR1 and CDR2 sequences are SGHTA and FQGNSA. Trimming removed 4 bases from V and 7 bases from J; junction bases left unmatched: 2. The CDR3 protein is CASSSTGGNSPLHF. Written as DNA, the CDR3 is TGTGCCAGCAGCTCGACAGGGGGGAATTCACCCCTCCACTTT.

The chain recombines TRBV7-9 with TRBJ1-1, with unresolved D. Trimming removed 1 base at V and 4 bases at J, with 10 bases between. The germline CDR1 and CDR2 sequences are SEHNR and FQNEAQ (reference sequence). The CDR3 runs to 14 residues. The CDR3 here is CASSLGFAITEAFF. The CDR3 region has the DNA TGTGCCAGCAGCTTAGGGTTTGCTATCACTGAAGCTTTCTTT. The full variable domain, with the rest looked up from reference TRBV7-9 and TRBJ1-1, is DTGVSQNPRHKITKRGQNVTFRCDPISEHNRLYWYRQTLGQGPEFLTYFQNEAQLEKSRLLSDRFSAERPKGSFSTLEIQRTEQGDSAMYLCASSLGFAITEAFFGQGTRLTVV.

The V gene is TRBV14, the J gene TRBJ2-7; D might be TRBD1 (5 bases). This CDR3 comprises 15 residues. The V end was cut by 0 bases, the J end by 6 bases, with 15 bases between. Germline V gene lookup returns CDR1 SGHDN and CDR2 FVKESK. In DNA, the CDR3 is TGTGCCAGCAGCCAAGATTCAGGGCCGTCGTCCGAGCAGTACTTC. Translation: CASSQDSGPSSEQYF.

This chain connects TRBV5-1 to TRBJ2-1; 7 nucleotides match TRBD2. This CDR3 has 16 residues. The J segment lost 4 bases and the V segment lost 1 base, leaving 8 bases of the junction unmatched. Germline V gene data show CDR1 as SGHRS and CDR2 as YFSETQ. The CDR3 region is CASSLIDSGSYNEQFF. The CDR3 region has the DNA TGCGCCAGCAGCTTGATTGATAGCGGGTCTTACAATGAGCAGTTCTTC.

This chain's CDR3 is CASSLSTNTEAFF. DNA of the CDR3: TGCGCCAGCAGCTTATCTACGAACACTGAAGCTTTCTTT. The V call is TRBV5-1, the J call TRBJ1-1; D gene ambiguous. This CDR3 is 13 amino acids long. V lost 2 bases and J lost 1, with 6 bases in between. Per the germline V gene, CDR1 is SGHRS and CDR2 is YFSETQ.

The chain is built from TRBV15 and TRBJ1-5; D might be TRBD1 (5 bases). The V end was cut by 3 bases, the J end by 7 bases, with 19 bases between. Per the germline V gene, CDR1 is LNHNV and CDR2 is YYDKDF (reference sequence). This CDR3 is 16 amino acids long. The DNA of the CDR3 is TGTGCCACCAGCAGGGGCGAACCAGGGTTAAGGCAGCCCCAGCATTTT. Protein product: CATSRGEPGLRQPQHF.

The chain couples TRBV10-3 to TRBJ2-1; TRBD2 aligns across 14 bases. Germline V gives CDR1 ENHRY, CDR2 SYGVKD. V dropped 10 bases and J dropped 6; count of bases not matched to a gene: 5. CDR3 length: 14 amino acids. CDR3 in DNA: TGTGCCACAACGACTAGCGGGAGGGCCAATGAGCAGTTCTTC. Protein sequence: CATTTSGRANEQFF.

The chain uses TRBV27 and TRBJ2-7; a possible D gene is TRBD1 (6 bases). CDR1 and CDR2 (germline): MNHEY, SMNVEV (reference sequence). V was cut by 7 bases and J by 2 bases, with 18 bases left in between. The CDR3 is made up of 15 amino acids. The CDR3: CASTSFRGPTYEQYF. CDR3 nucleotide sequence: TGTGCCAGCACCTCGTTCAGGGGACCCACCTACGAGCAGTACTTC.

The V gene is TRBV7-2, the J gene TRBJ1-4, with D unresolved. Germline lookup yields CDR1 SGHTA and CDR2 FQGNSA. V was shortened by 1 base and J by 7 bases, with 7 bases between the two germline ends. This CDR3 is 13 amino acids long. The CDR3 nucleotides read TGTGCCAGCAGCTTAGTAGGAGGTGAAAAACTGTTTTTT. Its translation is CASSLVGGEKLFF.

The V and J genes are TRBV6-1 and TRBJ1-6; no definite D call. The CDR3 spans 14 residues. Between the trimmed V and J ends, which lost 5 bases and 10 bases, there was a span of 15 bases. The germline V gene encodes CDR1 MNHNS and CDR2 SASEGT. For the CDR3, the DNA is TGTGCCAGCAGTCCAGGACTTACGGGATCACCCCTCCACTTT. The encoded protein is CASSPGLTGSPLHF.

The genes are TRBV14 and TRBJ1-1, with 7 bases that match TRBD1. V dropped 4 bases and J dropped 5; count of bases not matched to a gene: 10. Germline assignment: CDR1 SGHDN and CDR2 FVKESK. The CDR3 totals 15 residues. The CDR3 region is CASSPRTGWDTEAFF. Here the CDR3 DNA reads TGTGCCAGCAGCCCGCGGACAGGTTGGGATACTGAAGCTTTCTTT.

This rearrangement joins TRBV11-1 to TRBJ1-2; D gene uncertain. The CDR3 runs 13 residues. V was clipped by 5 bases and J by 1 base, with 8 bases between them. Germline V gives CDR1 SGHAT, CDR2 FQDESV (reference sequence). As DNA, the CDR3 is TGTGCCAGCAGCCTACAGAATAACTATGGCTACACCTTC. The encoded protein is CASSLQNNYGYTF. The entire variable domain, with the rest obtained from reference TRBV11-1 and TRBJ1-2, is as follows: EAEVAQSPRYKITEKSQAVAFWCDPISGHATLYWYRQILGQGPELLVQFQDESVVDDSQLPKDRFSAERLKGVDSTLKIQPAELGDSAMYLCASSLQNNYGYTFGSGTRLTVV.